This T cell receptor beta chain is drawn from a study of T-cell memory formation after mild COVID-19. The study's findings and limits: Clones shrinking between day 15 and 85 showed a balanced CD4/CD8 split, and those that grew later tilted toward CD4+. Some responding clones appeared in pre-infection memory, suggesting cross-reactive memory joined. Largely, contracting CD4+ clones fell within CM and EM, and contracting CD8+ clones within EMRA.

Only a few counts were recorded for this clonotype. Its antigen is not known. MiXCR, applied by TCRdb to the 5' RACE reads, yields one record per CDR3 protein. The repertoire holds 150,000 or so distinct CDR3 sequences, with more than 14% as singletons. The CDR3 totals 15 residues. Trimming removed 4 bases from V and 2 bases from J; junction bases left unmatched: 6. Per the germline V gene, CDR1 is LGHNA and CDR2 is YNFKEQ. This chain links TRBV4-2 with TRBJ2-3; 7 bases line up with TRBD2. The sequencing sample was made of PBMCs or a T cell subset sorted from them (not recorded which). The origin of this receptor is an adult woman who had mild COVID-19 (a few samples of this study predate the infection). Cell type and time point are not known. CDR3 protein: CASSLTGGITDTQYF. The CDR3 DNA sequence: TGTGCCAGCAGCCTAACGGGGGGAATCACAGATACGCAGTATTTT.